These 4 T cell receptor beta chains originate from one sample sequenced in a study of PD-1 blockade in classical Hodgkin lymphoma. Every single patient, without exception, relapsed after autologous stem cell transplantation, and brentuximab vedotin exposure varied. Libraries were prepared by immunoSEQ multiplex PCR; TCRdb keeps only in-frame clonotypes and omits some of them. Found here are some 95,000 clones, 89% of them singletons; the top ten hold about 10%. The source material was peripheral blood mononuclear cells (PBMCs), sampled before the second cycle of nivolumab. The receptors come from a human donor with classical Hodgkin lymphoma.

This clone showed up just once. The chain couples TRBV2 to TRBJ1-5, with TRBD1 matching over 8 bases. The CDR3 is made up of 15 amino acids. In germline, CDR1 is SNHLY, CDR2 FYNNEI. Losses at the gene ends were 6 bases for V and 0 bases for J; bases not matched to a gene: 4. CDR3 nucleotide sequence: TGTGCCAGCAGGCCTGACAGGGGTAGCAATCAGCCCCAGCATTTT. Residues: CASRPDRGSNQPQHF.

This chain joins TRBV9 and TRBJ2-2; TRBD2 might be the D (5 bases). Between the trimmed V and J ends, which lost 4 bases and 6 bases, there was a span of 7 bases. This CDR3 has 12 residues. The germline CDR1 and CDR2 sequences are SGDLS and YYNGEE. CDR3 loop: CASSQRAGELFF. DNA for the CDR3: TGTGCCAGCAGCCAGAGGGCCGGGGAGCTGTTTTTT.

This clone was counted once. The rearrangement joins TRBV10-1 to TRBJ2-4; no reliable D call. CDR3 length equals 14 residues. Germline V lookup: CDR1 WNHNN, CDR2 SYGVQD (reference sequence). V lost 4 bases to trimming and J lost 0 bases, with 7 bases between them. The CDR3 DNA is TGCGCCAGCAGTGGTTCGCTAGCCAAAAACATTCAGTACTTC. Translation gives CASSGSLAKNIQYF.

The genes are TRBV9 and TRBJ1-6; D gene unclear. CDR1 and CDR2 (germline): SGDLS, YYNGEE. The CDR3 consists of 15 residues. Trimming took 2 bases from V and 7 from J, leaving 13 bases between them. CDR3 residues: CASSVGPLPNSPLHF. DNA of the CDR3: TGTGCCAGCAGCGTTGGACCTCTTCCGAATTCACCCCTCCACTTT.